The sequence of this T cell receptor beta chain was determined in a study of patients and donors after allogeneic stem cell transplantation. CDR3 size: 14 residues. Trimming took 8 bases from V and 2 from J, leaving 16 bases between them. Germline CDR1 KGHSH, CDR2 LQKENI. TCRdb processed the RT-PCR reads anew with MiXCR; each CDR3 protein has one entry. The data contain roughly 30,000 distinct CDR3 sequences, about 6.5% of them singletons. The sequenced sample consisted of blood, either unsorted or a sorted T cell fraction (not recorded which). The receptor was isolated from a human donor who was either an allogeneic HSCT recipient or a stem cell or donor lymphocyte infusion donor (not recorded which). It is not recorded whose cells these are; they may come from a transplant donor. The J gene is TRBJ2-7, the V gene TRBV18, with D perhaps matching TRBD1 (6 bases). The CDR3 DNA reads as TGTGCCAGCAATACAGGGAGCCAGGCCTACGAGCAGTACTTC. Amino acids: CASNTGSQAYEQYF.